This T cell receptor beta chain is drawn from a study of T cell repertoires in cytomegalovirus infection. On the study more broadly: It was recently identified HLA-C-restricted and well-studied HLA-B-restricted CMV epitopes that the study used.

Germline loops: CDR1 SGHVS, CDR2 FNYEAQ. Unmatched junction bases numbered 4, after V lost 5 bases and J lost 3 bases. The CDR3 is 15 residues long. Study outcomes and limitations: People with CMV and the relevant HLA were identified by cumulative public TCR beta family frequency.

About this clonotype itself: Its antigen remains unidentified.

A single record per CDR3 protein comes from TCRdb applying MiXCR to the reads. The data contain some 500,000 distinct CDR3 sequences, about 33% of them singletons. The sample here was cultured PBMCs, taken from culture after CMV antigen stimulation. The sequence came from a human donor in good health (CMV status not recorded). Some clones in this sample may be carry-over from other donors' samples. The rearrangement joins TRBV7-6 to TRBJ2-1; 10 bases line up with TRBD2. The CDR3 sequence: CASSRGLAVYNEQFF. The CDR3 nucleotides read TGTGCCAGCAGCCGAGGACTAGCGGTCTACAATGAGCAGTTCTTC.